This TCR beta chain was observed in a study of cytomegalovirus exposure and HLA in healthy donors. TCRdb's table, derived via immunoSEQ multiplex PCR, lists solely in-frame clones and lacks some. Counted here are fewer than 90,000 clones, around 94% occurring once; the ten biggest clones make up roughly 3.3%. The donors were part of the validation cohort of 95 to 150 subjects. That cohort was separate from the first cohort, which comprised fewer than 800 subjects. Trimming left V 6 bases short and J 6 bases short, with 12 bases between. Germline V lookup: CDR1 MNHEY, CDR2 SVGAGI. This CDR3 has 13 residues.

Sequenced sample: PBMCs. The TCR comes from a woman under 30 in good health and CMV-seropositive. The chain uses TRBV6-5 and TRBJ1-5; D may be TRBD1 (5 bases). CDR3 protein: CASSNQGSQPQHF. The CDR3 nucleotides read TGTGCCAGCAGCAACCAGGGTAGTCAGCCCCAGCATTTT.